Presented here are 18 T cell receptor beta chains from one specimen sequenced in a study of shared clonotypes between healthy human individuals. TCRdb's copy holds only in-frame clones and misses some; the assay was immunoSEQ multiplex PCR. The sample yields roughly 760,000 clones, approximately 79% seen once. The sample was memory CD4+ T cells sorted from blood. Subset in this sample: CD45RA-negative fraction. The receptor source for this set is a woman in her thirties in good health.

The chain is built from TRBV6-5 and TRBJ2-2; tentatively, D is TRBD1 (5 bases). Deletions cut 2 bases from V and 4 bases from J, with 14 bases between. The CDR3 is 16 amino acids. Germline assignment: CDR1 MNHEY and CDR2 SVGAGI. The CDR3 coding sequence is TGTGCCAGCAGTTACCAGGTGACAGAAAGCACCGGGGAGCTGTTTTTT. This translates into CASSYQVTESTGELFF.

A word on this clone: The sample has other DNA sequences that encode this CDR3 too. The V and J genes are TRBV28 and TRBJ1-3, with D unclear. This CDR3 spans 13 amino acids. The ends were cut back, 4 bases at V and 0 bases at J, with 4 bases in the middle. Germline V CDR1 and CDR2: MDHEN, SYDVKM. CDR3 residues: CASSSTSGNTIYF. The CDR3 bases are TGTGCCAGCAGTTCGACCTCTGGAAACACCATATATTTT.

This clone was observed at least ten times. V and J are TRBV7-2 and TRBJ2-1; D ambiguous. Germline values: CDR1 SGHTA, CDR2 FQGNSA. The CDR3 has 13 residues. V was trimmed by 5 bases and J by 7 bases, leaving 12 bases between them. The CDR3 is CASSLQVGNEQFF. The CDR3 DNA reads as TGTGCCAGCAGCCTCCAAGTGGGGAATGAGCAGTTCTTC.

The chain carries TRBV5-1 and TRBJ1-4, with 9 bases identical to TRBD1. The length of the CDR3 is 16 residues. Trimming removed 5 bases from V and 0 bases from J; junction bases left unmatched: 5. CDR1 and CDR2 from the germline V gene are SGHRS and YFSETQ. The chain's CDR3 is CASRAGQGSTNEKLFF. CDR3 nucleotide sequence: TGCGCCAGCAGGGCGGGACAGGGCTCAACTAATGAAAAACTGTTTTTT.

This chain joins TRBV9 and TRBJ1-5; no reliable D call. Germline V gene data show CDR1 as SGDLS and CDR2 as YYNGEE. V gave up 3 bases and J gave up 1 base, with 8 bases separating them. This CDR3 spans 14 amino acids. The CDR3 DNA follows: TGTGCCAGCAGCGGCCTGGGCAGCAATCAGCCCCAGCATTTT. Its translation is CASSGLGSNQPQHF.

The J gene is TRBJ2-7, the V gene TRBV20-1, with D uncertain. Germline loops: CDR1 DFQATT, CDR2 SNEGSKA (reference sequence). The CDR3 is 11 residues long. Trimming cost V 6 bases and J 3 bases, with 9 bases left between them. The DNA for the CDR3 is TGCAGTGCAGCCACCCACTACGAGCAGTACTTC. Residues: CSAATHYEQYF.

The genes are TRBV6-6 and TRBJ2-7; D may be TRBD1 or TRBD2 (5 bases each). V was cut by 8 bases and J by 9 bases, with 14 bases left in between. Germline loops: CDR1 MNHNY, CDR2 SVGAGI (reference sequence). CDR3 length equals 11 residues. The CDR3 loop reads CASGGPRVQYF. The CDR3 DNA is TGTGCCAGCGGGGGACCTCGGGTGCAGTACTTC.

The chain uses TRBV28 and TRBJ2-7; the D gene is possibly TRBD2 (6 bases). CDR1 and CDR2 from the germline V gene are MDHEN and SYDVKM. CDR3 length equals 16 residues. V was shortened by 4 bases and J by 0 bases, with 16 bases between the two germline ends. CDR3 DNA sequence: TGTGCCAGCAGTTCCGCGGACTACCGTGGCTCCTACGAGCAGTACTTC. This translates into CASSSADYRGSYEQYF. Full variable domain (missing parts from reference TRBV28 and TRBJ2-7): DVKVTQSSRYLVKRTGEKVFLECVQDMDHENMFWYRQDPGLGLRLIYFSYDVKMKEKGDIPEGYSVSREKKERFSLILESASTNQTSMYLCASSSADYRGSYEQYFGPGTRLTVT.

J is TRBJ1-2 and V is TRBV19; D gene uncertain. This CDR3 region has 15 residues. Germline assignment: CDR1 LNHDA and CDR2 SQIVND (reference sequence). Trimming shortened V by 3 bases and J by 2 bases, and 13 bases separated the two germline ends. CDR3 nucleotide sequence: TGTGCCAGTAGTATGCCTGCGGCCTCAAACTATGGCTACACCTTC. Protein sequence: CASSMPAASNYGYTF.

This clone was seen a handful of times. The chain carries TRBV13 and TRBJ1-1; D gene ambiguous. This CDR3 has 12 residues. CDR1 is PRHDT and CDR2 is FYEKMQ in the germline V gene (reference sequence). V lost 1 base and J lost 2, with 2 bases in between. As DNA, the CDR3 is TGTGCCAGCAGCTTAGCAAACACTGAAGCTTTCTTT. This codes for CASSLANTEAFF.

In its sample, this clone was seen a few times. The chain couples TRBV19 to TRBJ1-5; perhaps TRBD1 as D (5 bases). Trimming stripped 4 bases from V and 11 bases from J, with 12 bases between. CDR3 length: 12 residues. Germline V lookup: CDR1 LNHDA, CDR2 SQIVND (reference sequence). CDR3 sequence: CASSTSGIAQHF. CDR3 coding DNA: TGTGCCAGTAGTACCTCAGGGATAGCCCAGCATTTT.

This sequence joins TRBV19 and TRBJ2-2, with TRBD1 matching 7 bases. The CDR3 extends over 16 amino acids. The ends lost 8 bases at V and 2 bases at J; junction bases unmatched: 11. The germline V gene encodes CDR1 LNHDA and CDR2 SQIVND (reference sequence). The CDR3 sequence is CASGTSGTANTGELFF. For the CDR3, the DNA is TGTGCCAGTGGAACCTCCGGGACAGCAAACACCGGGGAGCTGTTTTTT.

This clone was seen just once. The chain uses TRBV5-1 and TRBJ1-2; D is possibly TRBD1 (5 bases). V lost 0 bases to trimming and J lost 6 bases, with 15 bases between them. The CDR3 has 15 amino acids. Germline V gives CDR1 SGHRS, CDR2 YFSETQ. The DNA for the CDR3 is TGCGCCAGCAGCTTGGCAAGCCGGGGGGAGGATGGCTACACCTTC. This encodes CASSLASRGEDGYTF.

The CDR3 coding sequence is TGCAGCGTTGGGTGGGACACTGAAGCTTTCTTT. It specifies CSVGWDTEAFF. This chain uses TRBV29-1 with TRBJ1-1; D ambiguous. Germline loops: CDR1 SQVTM, CDR2 ANQGSEA. The CDR3 covers 11 residues. The V end lost 4 bases, the J end lost 3 bases, and 6 bases lay between the germline ends. Full variable domain (remainder filled in from reference TRBV29-1 and TRBJ1-1): SAVISQKPSRDICQRGTSLTIQCQVDSQVTMMFWYRQQPGQSLTLIATANQGSEATYESGFVIDKFPISRPNLTFSTLTVSNMSPEDSSIYLCSVGWDTEAFFGQGTRLTVV.

A note on this clone: In the same sample, other DNA sequences code for this CDR3. The chain uses TRBV7-2 and TRBJ2-7, with 10 bases that match TRBD2. The junction had 2 bases not matched to a gene; V was cut back by 1 base and J by 2 bases. The CDR3 loop spans 15 amino acids. CDR1 and CDR2 (germline): SGHTA, FQGNSA. Here the CDR3 reads CASSLGAGGPYEQYF. In DNA form, the CDR3 reads TGTGCCAGCAGCTTAGGAGCGGGAGGGCCCTACGAGCAGTACTTC.

The chain links TRBV28 to TRBJ1-1; D perhaps matches TRBD1 (6 bases). There are 12 residues in the CDR3. CDR1 and CDR2 (germline): MDHEN, SYDVKM. Trimming removed 2 bases at V and 9 bases at J, with 10 bases between. The DNA for the CDR3 is TGTGCCAGCAGTTTAGGGCAGGGGAAAGCTTTCTTT. Its protein product is CASSLGQGKAFF.

The table lists this clone with a few counts. V is TRBV19 and J is TRBJ1-6; D possibly corresponds to TRBD1 (5 bases). Trimming removed 7 bases from V and 9 bases from J, with 16 bases in between. The CDR3 loop spans 14 amino acids. CDR1 LNHDA and CDR2 SQIVND come from the germline V gene (reference sequence). The CDR3 here is CASKPGRGSSPLHF. DNA for the CDR3: TGTGCCAGTAAGCCGGGGAGGGGATCTTCACCCCTCCACTTT.

This clone came up once. The rearrangement joins TRBV5-6 to TRBJ2-7; D not resolved. Germline V gene data show CDR1 as SGHDT and CDR2 as YYEEEE. The CDR3 length is 13 residues. V was pared by 5 bases and J by 2 bases, with 11 bases between. The CDR3 is CASRAFGAYEQYF. The CDR3 DNA sequence: TGTGCCAGCAGGGCGTTTGGAGCCTACGAGCAGTACTTC. Complete variable domain (other parts from reference TRBV5-6 and TRBJ2-7): DAGVTQSPTHLIKTRGQQVTLRCSPKSGHDTVSWYQQALGQGPQFIFQYYEEEERQRGNFPDRFSGHQFPNYSSELNVNALLLGDSALYLCASRAFGAYEQYFGPGTRLTVT.